The 20 T cell receptor beta chains below all came from one sample that was sequenced in a study of CD8 T cells in Susac syndrome. A quantity of about 0.5 to 1 ug RNA underwent reverse transcription using random hexamers. In TCRdb, the immunoSEQ multiplex PCR reads were re-called with MiXCR into one record per CDR3 protein. The table records more than 70,000 distinct CDR3 sequences, about 93% of them present only once. Sequenced sample: CD8+ T cells from PBMCs. These receptors came from a human donor in good health.

The rearrangement links TRBV6-4 to TRBJ2-3; TRBD1 might be the D (6 bases). The ends were cut back, 2 bases at V and 2 bases at J, with 8 bases in the middle. This CDR3 spans 14 amino acids. The germline gives CDR1 MRHNA, CDR2 SNTAGT. The CDR3 DNA reads as TGTGCCAGCAGTGACCGGGACAACACAGATACGCAGTATTTT. Translating it yields CASSDRDNTDTQYF.

CDR3 sequence (DNA): TGCGCCGCCAACCGGGACAGTTCCTACGAGCAGTACTTC. It specifies CAANRDSSYEQYF. J is TRBJ2-7 and V is TRBV23-1; TRBD1 matches 7 bases. TRBV23-1 is assigned to the ORF class and has an uncertain function. This CDR3 contains 13 residues. V was clipped by 11 bases and J by 1 base; unmatched bases: 8.

The sample holds one count of this clonotype. The chain is built from TRBV30 and TRBJ2-3; D remains unclear. The CDR3 spans 14 residues. Germline CDR1 GTSNPN, CDR2 SVGIG (reference sequence). Deletions cut 0 bases from V and 1 base from J, with 8 bases between. The CDR3 here is CAWSVRARTDTQYF. As DNA, the CDR3 is TGTGCCTGGAGTGTAAGGGCCCGCACAGATACGCAGTATTTT. The full variable domain, with the rest looked up from reference TRBV30 and TRBJ2-3, is SQTIHQWPATLVQPVGSPLSLECTVEGTSNPNLYWYRQAAGRGLQLLFYSVGIGQISSEVPQNLSASRPQDRQFILSSKKLLLSDSGFYLCAWSVRARTDTQYFGPGTRLTVL.

The chain joins TRBV20-1 to TRBJ2-7; D is uncertain. The germline gives CDR1 DFQATT, CDR2 SNEGSKA (reference sequence). This CDR3 contains 11 residues. The V and J ends lost 5 bases and 4 bases respectively, with 9 bases between them. The CDR3 nucleotides are TGCAGTGCTTTCGGCGAGTACGAGCAGTACTTC. As protein: CSAFGEYEQYF.

This sequence joins TRBV7-9 and TRBJ2-7, with TRBD1 matching over 8 bases. Germline values: CDR1 SEHNR, CDR2 FQNEAQ (reference sequence). The V gene end was trimmed by 5 bases and the J gene end by 2 bases; junction bases not matched to a gene: 5. The CDR3 has 14 amino acids. The CDR3 sequence is CASSPRTGTYEQYF. In DNA form, the CDR3 reads TGTGCCAGCAGCCCTCGGACAGGGACCTACGAGCAGTACTTC.

This chain connects TRBV7-9 to TRBJ2-5; a possible D gene is TRBD1 (6 bases). The germline V and J ends were trimmed by 2 bases and 2 bases, with 15 bases remaining between them. This CDR3 is built from 16 residues. Looked up from germline, CDR1 is SEHNR and CDR2 is FQNEAQ (reference sequence). This chain's CDR3 is CASSLPGVHYQETQYF. Here the CDR3 DNA reads TGTGCCAGCAGCTTACCAGGGGTGCACTATCAAGAGACCCAGTACTTC.

The chain is built from TRBV6-6 and TRBJ2-7, with D possibly being TRBD2 (5 bases). Germline CDR1 is MNHNY and CDR2 is SVGAGI (reference sequence). CDR3 size: 14 residues. Between the trimmed V and J ends, which lost 0 bases and 5 bases, there was a span of 11 bases. The CDR3 protein is CASSYSRGSHEQYF. In DNA, the CDR3 is TGTGCCAGCAGTTACTCGAGAGGGTCCCACGAGCAGTACTTC.

The rearrangement joins TRBV12-3 or TRBV12-4 to TRBJ1-1, with TRBD1 identical over 8 bases. V lost 6 bases and J lost 5; bases outside the gene matches: 8. There are 14 residues in the CDR3. As DNA, the CDR3 is TGTGCCAGCAGCCGGGACAGGAGGGCTACTGAAGCTTTCTTT. It yields the protein CASSRDRRATEAFF.

The V call is TRBV7-9, the J call TRBJ1-1, with 9 bases aligning to TRBD1. CDR1 is SEHNR and CDR2 is FQNEAQ in the germline V gene (reference sequence). Germline trimming cut 5 bases from V and 5 bases from J; bases unmatched to any gene: 9. CDR3 length: 15 amino acids. The CDR3 is CASSAMGQGLTEAFF. The CDR3 DNA is TGTGCCAGCAGCGCGATGGGACAGGGTTTGACTGAAGCTTTCTTT.

This chain joins TRBV29-1 and TRBJ2-7, with 7 bases lining up with TRBD2. CDR3 size: 13 residues. J was trimmed by 5 bases and V by 6 bases; bases with no gene match: 10. From germline, CDR1 is SQVTM and CDR2 ANQGSEA. Here the CDR3 DNA reads TGCAGCGTGGGAGGGGCAGGCGGGAACGAGCAGTACTTC. It is translated as CSVGGAGGNEQYF.

The chain recombines TRBV3-1 with TRBJ2-3, with TRBD2 identical over 10 bases. Germline assignment: CDR1 LGHDT and CDR2 YNNKEL (reference sequence). V shed 4 bases, J shed 2 bases, and the junction held 6 bases outside the gene matches. The CDR3 contains 16 residues. The CDR3 is CASSRLAGASTDTQYF. In nucleotides, the CDR3 is TGTGCCAGCAGCCGGCTAGCGGGGGCCTCCACAGATACGCAGTATTTT.

V gene TRBV9 combines with J gene TRBJ2-1; D is undetermined. Between the trimmed V and J ends, which lost 3 bases and 6 bases, there was a span of 10 bases. CDR1 SGDLS and CDR2 YYNGEE come from the germline V gene. CDR3 length equals 13 residues. CDR3 residues: CASSAGHLNEQFF. The CDR3 coding sequence is TGTGCCAGCAGCGCGGGCCACCTCAATGAGCAGTTCTTC.

The chain employs TRBV27 and TRBJ2-1; 10 bases match TRBD2. The CDR3 is 15 residues long. CDR1 MNHEY and CDR2 SMNVEV come from the germline V gene (reference sequence). V was clipped by 3 bases and J by 9 bases; unmatched bases: 8. The chain's CDR3 is CASSLVAGGMGEQFF. In DNA form, the CDR3 reads TGTGCCAGCAGTTTGGTAGCGGGGGGTATGGGTGAGCAGTTCTTC.

The chain employs TRBV24-1 and TRBJ2-5; 7 nucleotides agree with TRBD1. Trimming cost V 3 bases and J 6 bases; bases outside gene matches: 12. This CDR3 is built from 16 residues. CDR1 is KGHDR and CDR2 is SFDVKD in the germline V gene. CDR3 bases: TGTGCCACCAGTGATGGGACAGATAACCCCAAGAAGACCCAGTACTTC. Its protein is CATSDGTDNPKKTQYF.

This clonotype has a single count. The CDR3 DNA reads TGCAGCGTCCCCGGGGAGGGAAACTATGGCTACACCTTC. This codes for CSVPGEGNYGYTF. The chain has TRBV29-1 and TRBJ1-2; D gene uncertain. The CDR3 has 13 residues. CDR1 and CDR2 (germline): SQVTM, ANQGSEA. Trimming removed 6 bases from V and 2 bases from J, with 13 bases in between.

The J gene is TRBJ2-1, the V gene TRBV5-6; no definite D call. CDR3 length: 11 amino acids. V dropped 0 bases and J dropped 8 bases, with 3 bases sitting between them. Germline CDR1 is SGHDT and CDR2 is YYEEEE. CDR3 loop: CASSLADEQFF. CDR3 nucleotides: TGTGCCAGCAGCTTGGCCGATGAGCAGTTCTTC.

In this sample, this clonotype turned up once. The rearrangement links TRBV5-8 to TRBJ2-3; the match to TRBD2 covers 8 bases. Germline V gene lookup returns CDR1 SGHTS and CDR2 YDEGEE. The trim removed 4 bases at V and 2 bases at J, leaving 9 bases unmatched. This CDR3 comprises 16 residues. The CDR3, as DNA: TGTGCCAGCAGCCCCGTACGGGGGGGGCCCACAGATACGCAGTATTTT. Translating gives CASSPVRGGPTDTQYF.

The J gene is TRBJ1-1, the V gene TRBV19, with a possible D match to TRBD1 (6 bases). This CDR3 has 14 amino acids. The V and J ends lost 9 bases and 5 bases respectively, with 19 bases between them. From germline, CDR1 is LNHDA and CDR2 SQIVND (reference sequence). The CDR3 spells CASFGLQGKTEAFF. As DNA, the CDR3 is TGTGCCAGCTTTGGGCTACAGGGAAAAACTGAAGCTTTCTTT.

The chain employs TRBV20-1 and TRBJ2-7; 8 bases match TRBD2. The trim removed 5 bases at V and 2 bases at J, leaving 8 bases unmatched. Germline V gives CDR1 DFQATT, CDR2 SNEGSKA (reference sequence). There are 14 residues in the CDR3. The CDR3 region is CSADSGASAYEQYF. DNA for the CDR3: TGCAGTGCTGATAGCGGGGCGTCCGCCTACGAGCAGTACTTC.

This chain connects TRBV7-9 to TRBJ1-5; 9 bases line up with TRBD1. V lost 4 bases to trimming and J lost 4 bases; unmatched junction nucleotides: 5. The germline V gene encodes CDR1 SEHNR and CDR2 FQNEAQ (reference sequence). The CDR3 has 15 amino acids. The CDR3 spells CASSSTGGGNQPQHF. DNA of the CDR3: TGTGCCAGCAGCTCCACAGGGGGCGGAAATCAGCCCCAGCATTTT.